This TCR beta chain was identified during a study of T cell responses to AZD1222 COVID-19 vaccine. Some clones are missing from TCRdb's copy, which holds only in-frame ones; the method was immunoSEQ multiplex PCR. The table lists over 100,000 clones, just over 85% of them singletons. General study points: It was only after the peak T cell response that any repertoires were sampled.

Points on this clone: Antigen specificity is unknown. This sample also contains other DNA sequences that code for the same CDR3.

CDR1 is SGHNT and CDR2 is YENEEA in the germline V gene. The V end lost 3 bases, the J end lost 6 bases, and 4 bases lay between the germline ends. The CDR3 is 11 amino acids. The chain couples TRBV11-3 to TRBJ2-3; D unresolved. The receptor was derived from an adult in good health. Specimen: peripheral blood, collected on day 0 of AZD1222 vaccination. The DNA of the CDR3 is TGTGCCAGCAGCTTGGGCGATACGCAGTATTTT. Encoded protein: CASSLGDTQYF.